Shown below are 17 T cell receptor beta chains from a single sample sequenced in a study of T cells in Graves' hyperthyroidism and ophthalmopathy. RNA transcripts gave rise to amplified TCR beta CDR3 regions. HTBI primers were used for first-round RT-PCR of the TCR CDR3. From the multiplex PCR reads, TCRdb called clonotypes with MiXCR, one entry per CDR3 protein. The repertoire holds around 660,000 distinct CDR3 sequences, just under 45% seen once, with approximately 6.8% in the top ten. The sample taken for sequencing was peripheral blood or thyroid tissue (not recorded which). These receptors were taken from an adult man with Graves' disease, either hyperthyroidism or ophthalmopathy (not recorded which).

CDR3 loop: CASSQEPGPSGNTIYF. Here the CDR3 DNA reads TGTGCCAGCAGCCAAGAGCCAGGGCCCTCTGGAAACACCATATATTTT. This chain joins TRBV3-1 and TRBJ1-3; D may be TRBD1 (5 bases). Trimming took off 0 bases at V and 0 bases at J, with 9 bases between the two ends. The CDR3 totals 16 residues. Germline CDR1 LGHDT, CDR2 YNNKEL (reference sequence).

V and J are TRBV20-1 and TRBJ2-7; the match to TRBD2 covers 11 bases. Germline lookup yields CDR1 DFQATT and CDR2 SNEGSKA (reference sequence). This CDR3 is 17 amino acids long. V lost 3 bases, J lost 6 bases, and 16 bases stayed unmatched. CDR3 DNA sequence: TGCAGTGCTAGCCGGGGGACTAGCGGTCTCGCCCGACGCGAGCAGTACTTC. As protein: CSASRGTSGLARREQYF.

V usage is TRBV7-2 and J usage is TRBJ2-2, with D perhaps matching TRBD1 (5 bases). V lost 1 base to trimming and J lost 1 base, with 10 bases between them. This CDR3 comprises 16 residues. In germline, CDR1 is SGHTA, CDR2 FQGNSA. Written as DNA, the CDR3 is TGTGCCAGCAGCTTAGTAGGGGAATTGAACACCGGGGAGCTGTTTTTT. Its protein is CASSLVGELNTGELFF.

The J gene is TRBJ2-7, the V gene TRBV5-8, with D perhaps matching TRBD1 or TRBD2 (5 bases each). From germline, CDR1 is SGHTS and CDR2 YDEGEE. The CDR3 is made up of 15 amino acids. V shed 2 bases and J shed 1 base, with 13 bases lying between them. The DNA for the CDR3 is TGTGCCAGCAGCTTCCTTGGGGACGGATCCTACGAGCAGTACTTC. Protein: CASSFLGDGSYEQYF. The full variable domain, completed using reference TRBV5-8 and TRBJ2-7, is EAGVTQSPTHLIKTRGQQATLRCSPISGHTSVYWYQQALGLGLQFLLWYDEGEERNRGNFPPRFSGRQFPNYSSELNVNALELEDSALYLCASSFLGDGSYEQYFGPGTRLTVT.

A word on this clonotype: Germline and junction disagree at one end, which may indicate a read error. This sequence joins TRBV2 and TRBJ1-5; D is unresolved. The V gene's germline CDR1 is SNHLY and CDR2 FYNNEI. CDR3 length: 13 amino acids. The CDR3 protein is CAGSLNAGQPQHF. CDR3 sequence (DNA): TGTGCCGGCAGTTTAAATGCAGGCCAGCCCCAGCATTTT.

This clonotype was counted a few times. This rearrangement joins TRBV6-5 to TRBJ2-2; no firm D call. The CDR3 is 13 amino acids. Germline lookup yields CDR1 MNHEY and CDR2 SVGAGI. Trimming left V 2 bases short and J 4 bases short, with 5 bases between. CDR3 residues: CASSYTLTGELFF. The CDR3 DNA follows: TGTGCCAGCAGTTACACCCTCACCGGGGAGCTGTTTTTT.

In its sample, this clonotype was seen many times. The J gene is TRBJ1-6, the V gene TRBV12-3 or TRBV12-4, with D unresolved. The V end lost 8 bases, the J end lost 9 bases, and 17 bases lay between the germline ends. The CDR3 is made up of 14 amino acids. The CDR3 region is CASRSDLLPSPLHF. The CDR3 DNA reads as TGTGCCAGCCGCTCGGACCTACTTCCTTCACCCCTCCACTTT.

The rearrangement joins TRBV7-6 to TRBJ1-3; D is undetermined. The CDR3 has 14 residues. V was cut by 4 bases and J by 2 bases, with 9 bases left in between. Germline CDR1 reads SGHVS; CDR2 reads FNYEAQ. CDR3 DNA: TGTGCCAGCAGCTGGGGAGGTCCTGGAAACACCATATATTTT. Its protein product is CASSWGGPGNTIYF. The variable domain in full, completed from reference TRBV7-6 and TRBJ1-3, reads GAGVSQSPRYKVTKRGQDVALRCDPISGHVSLYWYRQALGQGPEFLTYFNYEAQQDKSGLPNDRFSAERPEGSISTLTIQRTEQRDSAMYRCASSWGGPGNTIYFGEGSWLTVV.

The chain couples TRBV10-3 to TRBJ2-5, with D perhaps TRBD1 or TRBD2 (6 bases each). This CDR3 comprises 14 residues. CDR1 and CDR2 from the germline V gene are ENHRY and SYGVKD. Deletions cut 10 bases from V and 5 bases from J, with 20 bases between. CDR3 in DNA: TGTGCCAGCAGCCGGGACGGGGGCTGGGAGACCCAGTACTTC. This gives the protein CASSRDGGWETQYF.

This clonotype was found once. A read error may be the cause here, since a much bigger clone is one base away. The gene calls are TRBV29-1 and TRBJ1-3; 7 nucleotides agree with TRBD1. Germline V gene lookup returns CDR1 SQVTM and CDR2 ANQGSEA. This CDR3 has 15 amino acids. CDR3 DNA: TGCAGCGTTGTCTACAGGGGCGCGGGTGGAAACACCATGTATTTT. Its protein is CSVVYRGAGGNTMYF.

This clonotype appeared many times. V is TRBV5-1 and J is TRBJ1-1, with D maybe TRBD1 (6 bases). Looked up from germline, CDR1 is SGHRS and CDR2 is YFSETQ. Deletions cut 1 base from V and 2 bases from J, with 12 bases between. The CDR3 runs 15 residues. The CDR3 bases are TGCGCCAGCAGCTTGAAGGGACACGTTAACACTGAAGCTTTCTTT. The encoded protein is CASSLKGHVNTEAFF.

This clonotype was counted ten times or more. CDR3 DNA: TGTGCCAGTAGAGCGGTCTCTGGAAACACCATATATTTT. Its protein product is CASRAVSGNTIYF. This chain uses TRBV19 with TRBJ1-3; no clear D. Trimming took off 6 bases at V and 0 bases at J, with 6 bases between the two ends. The CDR3 length is 13 residues. CDR1 LNHDA and CDR2 SQIVND come from the germline V gene (reference sequence).

This clonotype showed up just once. V usage is TRBV6-1 and J usage is TRBJ1-4, with TRBD1 matching 9 bases. The length of the CDR3 is 15 residues. V was pared by 8 bases and J by 7 bases, with 11 bases of the junction left unmatched. Per germline, CDR1 MNHNS and CDR2 SASEGT. CDR3 DNA sequence: TGTGCCAGCGGACCGGGACAGGGTAACACTGAAAAACTGTTTTTT. Amino acid sequence: CASGPGQGNTEKLFF.

This clonotype showed up many times. The chain employs TRBV20-1 and TRBJ1-6, with 7 bases matching TRBD1. The germline gives CDR1 DFQATT, CDR2 SNEGSKA (reference sequence). V dropped 1 base and J dropped 7; count of bases not matched to a gene: 7. This CDR3 comprises 15 residues. The CDR3 DNA sequence: TGCAGTGCTAGAGGGACACAGGGGTACAATTCACCCCTCCACTTT. Translation gives CSARGTQGYNSPLHF.

In the case of this clonotype: A single base separates this from a much larger clone, so it may be a read error. This chain's CDR3 is CASSESSGNTEAFF. In nucleotides, the CDR3 is TGTGCCAGCAGTGAAAGTTCCGGGAACACTGAAGCTTTCTTT. This chain connects TRBV6-1 to TRBJ1-1; D is unclear. CDR1 and CDR2 from the germline V gene are MNHNS and SASEGT. Trimming pared 2 bases from V and 1 base from J, leaving 8 bases between. CDR3 length: 14 amino acids.

As for this clonotype: Possible read error: a much larger clone is one base away. V gene TRBV10-2 combines with J gene TRBJ1-1; TRBD1 matches 7 bases. V was pared by 7 bases and J by 4 bases, with 3 bases of the junction left unmatched. Germline CDR1 is WSHSY and CDR2 is SAAADI. CDR3 length: 12 residues. DNA for the CDR3: TGCGCCAGCAAGACAGGGAGCACTGAAGCTTTCTTT. It encodes CASKTGSTEAFF.

About this clonotype itself: Because it lacks the conserved phenylalanine or tryptophan at the end, this CDR3 is likely a read error. J is TRBJ1-1 and V is TRBV2; 7 bases are shared with TRBD1. CDR1 is SNHLY and CDR2 is FYNNEI in the germline V gene. CDR3 length: 14 residues. With V trimmed by 5 bases and J by 7 bases, 10 bases remained unmatched. The CDR3 DNA sequence: TGTGCCAGCAGTTACTCAGGGGGAGGTGGTGAAGCTTTCCTT. It codes for CASSYSGGGGEAFL.